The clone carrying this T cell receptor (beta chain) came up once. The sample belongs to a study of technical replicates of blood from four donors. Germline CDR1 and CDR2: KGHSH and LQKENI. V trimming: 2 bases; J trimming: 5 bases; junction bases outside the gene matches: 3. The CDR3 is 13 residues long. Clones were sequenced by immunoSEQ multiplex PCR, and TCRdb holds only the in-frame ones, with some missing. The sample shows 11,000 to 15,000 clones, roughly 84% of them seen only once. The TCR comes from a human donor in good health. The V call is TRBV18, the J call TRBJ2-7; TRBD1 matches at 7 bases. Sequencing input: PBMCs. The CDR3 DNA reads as TGTGCCAGCTCACCAGGTACAGGGGACGAGCAGTACTTC. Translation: CASSPGTGDEQYF.